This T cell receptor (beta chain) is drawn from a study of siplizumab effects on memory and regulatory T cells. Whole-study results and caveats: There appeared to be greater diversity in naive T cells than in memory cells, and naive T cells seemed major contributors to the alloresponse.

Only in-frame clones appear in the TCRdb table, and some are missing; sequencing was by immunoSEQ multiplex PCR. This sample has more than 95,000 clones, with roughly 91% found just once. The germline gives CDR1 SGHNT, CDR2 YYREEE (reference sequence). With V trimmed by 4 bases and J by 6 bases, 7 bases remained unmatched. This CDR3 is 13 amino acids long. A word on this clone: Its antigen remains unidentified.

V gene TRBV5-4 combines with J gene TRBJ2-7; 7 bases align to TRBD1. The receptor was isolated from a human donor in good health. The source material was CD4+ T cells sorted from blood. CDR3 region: CASSHDRALEQYF. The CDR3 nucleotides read TGTGCCAGCAGCCACGACAGGGCGCTCGAGCAGTACTTC.